Listed below are T cell receptor beta chains from one sample, sequenced in a study of regulatory T cells in long-lasting Graves disease. TCRdb used MiXCR to reprocess the multiplex PCR reads, holding one entry per CDR3 protein. The table has about 240,000 distinct CDR3 sequences, just over 20% seen once; the top ten hold 11% to 15%. The sample in question was peripheral blood mononuclear cells (PBMCs), obtained at new diagnosis, from a patient treated with antithyroid drugs. These receptors were obtained from a female donor with Graves disease. Each CDR3 is given with its conserved first and last residue.

V gene,J gene,CDR3 protein
TRBV5-1,TRBJ2-5,CASTFRTGQETQYF
TRBV10-1,TRBJ2-3,CASSESGTDTDTQYF
TRBV4-1,TRBJ1-1,CASSQRQGNTEAFF
TRBV12-3/TRBV12-4,TRBJ1-4,CASRPTGAGNEKLFF
TRBV6-1,TRBJ2-3,CASSARGGTDTQYF
TRBV7-8,TRBJ2-3,CASTVGGRSGGSDTQYF
TRBV28,TRBJ1-2,CASSSRGGHGYTF
TRBV5-1,TRBJ2-5,CASSWGETQYF
TRBV10-3,TRBJ1-1,CAISEREGGHPEAFF
TRBV24-1,TRBJ2-5,CATSDGQGRVGTQYF
TRBV6-1,TRBJ2-2,CASKKDRGPGELFF
TRBV4-1,TRBJ2-7,CASSQETTYEQYF
TRBV6-2/TRBV6-3,TRBJ2-1,CASSYFSGEPYGEQFF
TRBV20-1,TRBJ1-4,CSALDPRDEKLFF
TRBV7-2,TRBJ1-3,CASSLAGTNSGNTIYF
TRBV10-3,TRBJ2-5,CAIRGQDRETQYF
TRBV7-2,TRBJ1-5,CASSLDGSYSNQPQHF
TRBV18,TRBJ2-2,CASSEDVAGYTGELFF
TRBV7-6,TRBJ2-5,CASSQPGTSRETQYF
TRBV6-1,TRBJ2-5,CASRWVGQETQYF
TRBV28,TRBJ1-3,CASSPKLRPHALSSGNTIYF
TRBV15,TRBJ1-3,CATSRDLYEKHSGNTIYF
TRBV15,TRBJ2-5,CATSKDPGETQYF
TRBV7-6,TRBJ2-1,CASSSLAGVYNEQFF
TRBV19,TRBJ2-1,CASERSSSYNEQFF
TRBV7-3,TRBJ2-2,CASSRGAIGELFF
TRBV2,TRBJ2-3,CASSDLSGGTDTQYF
TRBV28,TRBJ2-7,CASSLVRADQYF
TRBV12-3/TRBV12-4,TRBJ1-3,CASSKQLSGNTIYF
TRBV6-1,TRBJ2-7,CASRGRRGTASYEQYF
TRBV7-3,TRBJ2-7,CASSFGTRAGEQYF
TRBV18,TRBJ1-2,CASSRGDYGYTF
TRBV10-3,TRBJ2-3,CAISPGQSAPEIGTDTQYF
TRBV29-1,TRBJ1-2,CSVEGTSNYGYTF
TRBV20-1,TRBJ1-1,CSARTRGQGALRTEAFF
TRBV12-5,TRBJ2-2,CALAGELFF
TRBV11-2,TRBJ2-5,CASSLGLAGPFRETQYF
TRBV4-1,TRBJ2-2,CASSRRQGVTGELFF
TRBV5-6,TRBJ2-1,CASSLQGADEQFF
TRBV13,TRBJ2-3,CASSLGGLARVPDTQYF
TRBV6-1,TRBJ1-2,CASKDGLEYGYTF
TRBV24-1,TRBJ1-5,CATSGRVSNQPQHF
TRBV7-2,TRBJ2-7,CASSLSGANNEQYF
TRBV5-1,TRBJ1-5,CASSLTGHQPQHF
TRBV2,TRBJ1-4,CASSSVTTNEKLFF
TRBV7-9,TRBJ1-4,CASSPRDRDHEKLFF
TRBV2,TRBJ1-1,CASSGRENTKAFF
TRBV9,TRBJ2-5,CASSPGTSGGFQETQYF
TRBV7-2,TRBJ2-1,CASSWTGGYNEQFF
TRBV7-2,TRBJ2-7,CASSVGTSGFEQYF
TRBV5-1,TRBJ2-1,CASRGDKRSNEQFF
TRBV29-1,TRBJ1-2,CSVGDSNYGYTF
TRBV20-1,TRBJ2-5,CSARNPGTAKETQYF
TRBV5-1,TRBJ2-5,CASSSNPWETQYF
TRBV19,TRBJ2-1,CASSIDGLAGNEQFF
TRBV27,TRBJ2-7,CANSGGTSGGYEQYF
TRBV18,TRBJ1-1,CASSHDGTRNTEAFF
TRBV27,TRBJ2-2,CASSLRAGNTGELFF
TRBV4-3,TRBJ2-1,CASSQDGTRSNEQFF
TRBV5-1,TRBJ2-1,CASSLFIGGEQFF